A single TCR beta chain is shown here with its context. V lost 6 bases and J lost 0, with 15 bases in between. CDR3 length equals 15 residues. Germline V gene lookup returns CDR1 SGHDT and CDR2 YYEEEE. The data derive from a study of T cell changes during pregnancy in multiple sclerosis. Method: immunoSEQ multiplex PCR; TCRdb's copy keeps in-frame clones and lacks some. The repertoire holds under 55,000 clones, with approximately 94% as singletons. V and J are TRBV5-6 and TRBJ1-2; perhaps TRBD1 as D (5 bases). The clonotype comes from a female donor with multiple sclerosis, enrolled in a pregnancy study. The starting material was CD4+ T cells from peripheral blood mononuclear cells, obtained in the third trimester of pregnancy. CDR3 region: CASTRAGTTNYGYTF. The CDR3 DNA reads TGTGCCAGCACGCGTGCCGGGACTACTAACTATGGCTACACCTTC.